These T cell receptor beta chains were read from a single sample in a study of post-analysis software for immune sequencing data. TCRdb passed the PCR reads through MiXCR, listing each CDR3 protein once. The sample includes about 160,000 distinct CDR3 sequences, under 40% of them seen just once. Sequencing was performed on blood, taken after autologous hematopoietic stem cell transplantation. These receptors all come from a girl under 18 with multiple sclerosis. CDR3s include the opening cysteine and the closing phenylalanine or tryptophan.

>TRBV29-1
CTVLGQGDEQFF
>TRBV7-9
CASSPRTGPQETQYF
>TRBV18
CASSPLGGVTQYF
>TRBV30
CAWSVPQAFYEQYF
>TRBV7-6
CASSLWGGTTYEQYF
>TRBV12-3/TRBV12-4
CASSPQGSPSTFYEQFF
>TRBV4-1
CASSQDDRFSKSSYNEQFF
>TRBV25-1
CASSELWGYGYTF
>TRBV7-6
CASSLTTANTEAFF
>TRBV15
CATSREGRSTDTQYF
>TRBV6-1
CASSGSVSYEQYF
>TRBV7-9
CASRRKGNEQFF
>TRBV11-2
CASSAIGGISSGGQETQYF
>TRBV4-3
CASSPTGLAGEAETQYF
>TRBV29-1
CSGRTGGLNTEAFF
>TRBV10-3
CAIRGTSQETQYF
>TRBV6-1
CASSGGTGMIGETDTQYF
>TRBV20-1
CSAREAGESETQYF
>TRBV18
CASSPPPRLAGADTQYF
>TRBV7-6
CASSLGPGGSRSYNEQFF
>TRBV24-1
CATSDLGSLDTQYF
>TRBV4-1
CASSLLDYQETQYF
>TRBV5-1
CASSLVGADYGYTF
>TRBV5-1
CASSFGTGGNEQFF
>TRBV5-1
CASSSLRTPSSYEQYF
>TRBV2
CASDLDVTDTQYF
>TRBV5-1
CASSPFWASRNTDTQYF